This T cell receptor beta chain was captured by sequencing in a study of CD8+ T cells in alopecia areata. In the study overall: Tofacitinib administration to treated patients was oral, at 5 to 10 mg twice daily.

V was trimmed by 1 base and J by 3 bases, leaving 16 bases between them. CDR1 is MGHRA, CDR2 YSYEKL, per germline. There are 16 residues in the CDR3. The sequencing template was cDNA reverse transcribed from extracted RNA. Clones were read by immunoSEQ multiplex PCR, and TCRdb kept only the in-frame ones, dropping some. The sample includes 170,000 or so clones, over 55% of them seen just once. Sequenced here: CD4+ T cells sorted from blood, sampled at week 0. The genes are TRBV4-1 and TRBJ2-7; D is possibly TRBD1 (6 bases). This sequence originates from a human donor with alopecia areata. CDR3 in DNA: TGCGCCAGCAGCCAAGGCCCAGACAGGACTCACTACGAGCAGTACTTC. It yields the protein CASSQGPDRTHYEQYF.